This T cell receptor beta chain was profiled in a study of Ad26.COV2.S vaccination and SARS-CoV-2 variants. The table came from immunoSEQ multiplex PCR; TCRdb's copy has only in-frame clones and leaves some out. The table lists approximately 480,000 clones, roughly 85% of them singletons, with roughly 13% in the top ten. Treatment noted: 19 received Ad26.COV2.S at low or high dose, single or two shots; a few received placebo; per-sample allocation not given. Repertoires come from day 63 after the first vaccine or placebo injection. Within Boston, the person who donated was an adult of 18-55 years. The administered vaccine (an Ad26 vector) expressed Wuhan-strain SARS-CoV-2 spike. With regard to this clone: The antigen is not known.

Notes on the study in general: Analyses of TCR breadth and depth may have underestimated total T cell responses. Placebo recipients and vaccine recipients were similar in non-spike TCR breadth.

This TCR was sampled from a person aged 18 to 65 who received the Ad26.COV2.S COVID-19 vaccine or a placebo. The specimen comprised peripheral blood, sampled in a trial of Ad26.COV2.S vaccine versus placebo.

The CDR3 DNA reads TGCGCCAGCAGCTTAGAGGACGGTGTCCAAGAGACCCAGTACTTC. Translated: CASSLEDGVQETQYF. V gene TRBV5-1 combines with J gene TRBJ2-5, with D unresolved. Between the trimmed V and J ends, which lost 2 bases and 1 base, there was a span of 12 bases. The CDR3 covers 15 residues. The germline V gene has CDR1 SGHRS and CDR2 YFSETQ.